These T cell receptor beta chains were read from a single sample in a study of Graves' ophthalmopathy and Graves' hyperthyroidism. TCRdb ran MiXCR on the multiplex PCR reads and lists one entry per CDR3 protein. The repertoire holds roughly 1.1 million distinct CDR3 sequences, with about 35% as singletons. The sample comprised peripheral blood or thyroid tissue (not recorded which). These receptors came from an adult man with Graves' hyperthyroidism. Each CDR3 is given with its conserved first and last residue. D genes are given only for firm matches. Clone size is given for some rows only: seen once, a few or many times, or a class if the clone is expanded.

CDR3aa: CASSQPTGTANEKPFF
CDR3nt: TGTGCCAGTAGTCAACCCACCGGGACAGCGAATGAAAAACCGTTTTTT
j_gene: TRBJ1-4
v_gene: TRBV19
d_gene: TRBD1
abundance: few

CDR3aa: CASSLPTGLYGYTF
CDR3nt: TGTGCCAGCAGTCTCCCGACAGGGCTCTATGGCTACACCTTC
j_gene: TRBJ1-2
v_gene: TRBV28
d_gene: TRBD1
abundance: .

CDR3aa: CASSQDPGGRVLFF
CDR3nt: TGCGCCAGCAGCCAAGACCCGGGAGGGCGGGTGTTATTTTTT
j_gene: TRBJ2-2
v_gene: TRBV4-1
d_gene: TRBD2
abundance: .

CDR3aa: CASSLVLTGSPLHF
CDR3nt: TGTGCCAGCAGTTTAGTCCTAACCGGTTCACCCCTCCACTTT
j_gene: TRBJ1-6
v_gene: TRBV28
d_gene: .
abundance: .

CDR3aa: CASSLDTPWLNEKLFF
CDR3nt: TGTGCCAGCAGCTTAGACACACCTTGGCTAAATGAAAAACTGTTTTTT
j_gene: TRBJ1-4
v_gene: TRBV11-2
d_gene: .
abundance: .

CDR3aa: CATSDTTGANVLTF
CDR3nt: TGTGCCACCAGTGACACGACAGGGGCCAACGTCCTGACTTTC
j_gene: TRBJ2-6
v_gene: TRBV24-1
d_gene: .
abundance: .

CDR3aa: CAGGRTPTGELFF
CDR3nt: TGTGCCGGGGGGCGGACTCCCACCGGGGAGCTGTTTTTT
j_gene: TRBJ2-2
v_gene: TRBV7-6
d_gene: .
abundance: many

CDR3aa: CASSRGGGTGSQPQHF
CDR3nt: TGTGCCAGCAGCCGCGGAGGAGGAACAGGGAGTCAGCCCCAGCATTTT
j_gene: TRBJ1-5
v_gene: TRBV7-2
d_gene: .
abundance: .

CDR3aa: CAISERSRYEQYF
CDR3nt: TGTGCCATCAGTGAGCGCAGCCGGTACGAGCAGTACTTC
j_gene: TRBJ2-7
v_gene: TRBV10-3
d_gene: .
abundance: many

CDR3aa: CASSPMGLAINEQYF
CDR3nt: TGTGCCAGCAGCCCGATGGGACTAGCGATCAACGAGCAGTACTTC
j_gene: TRBJ2-7
v_gene: TRBV7-2
d_gene: TRBD2
abundance: .

CDR3aa: CSAVLGTVGSPLHF
CDR3nt: TGCAGTGCCGTACTTGGGACAGTGGGATCACCCCTCCACTTT
j_gene: TRBJ1-6
v_gene: TRBV20-1
d_gene: TRBD1
abundance: few

CDR3aa: CASSQRGYGYTF
CDR3nt: TGTGCCAGCAGCCAACGTGGGTATGGCTACACCTTC
j_gene: TRBJ1-2
v_gene: TRBV3-1
d_gene: .
abundance: many

CDR3aa: CASSQTAGTNYGYTF
CDR3nt: TGTGCCAGCAGTCAAACGGCAGGAACGAACTATGGCTACACCTTC
j_gene: TRBJ1-2
v_gene: TRBV6-1
d_gene: .
abundance: .

CDR3aa: CASSLGQGNGANVLTF
CDR3nt: TGCGCCAGCAGCTTGGGACAGGGAAATGGGGCCAACGTCCTGACTTTC
j_gene: TRBJ2-6
v_gene: TRBV5-1
d_gene: TRBD1
abundance: few

CDR3aa: CASSLSSREGVTQYF
CDR3nt: TGTGCCAGCAGTTTATCCTCCAGGGAGGGGGTGACCCAGTACTTC
j_gene: TRBJ2-5
v_gene: TRBV12-3/TRBV12-4
d_gene: .
abundance: few

CDR3aa: CSARDSGTGIGQFF
CDR3nt: TGCAGTGCTAGAGATTCCGGGACAGGGATTGGGCAGTTCTTC
j_gene: TRBJ2-1
v_gene: TRBV20-1
d_gene: TRBD1
abundance: .

CDR3aa: CASSLDPLAGGYQETQYF
CDR3nt: TGTGCCAGCAGCTTGGACCCTTTGGCGGGAGGGTACCAAGAGACCCAGTACTTC
j_gene: TRBJ2-5
v_gene: TRBV5-5
d_gene: TRBD2
abundance: few

CDR3aa: CSASLRTVGYTF
CDR3nt: TGCAGTGCTAGTCTTCGGACAGTCGGCTACACCTTC
j_gene: TRBJ1-2
v_gene: TRBV20-1
d_gene: .
abundance: .

CDR3aa: CASSLVIGATNEKLFF
CDR3nt: TGTGCCAGCAGCTTAGTTATCGGGGCAACTAATGAAAAACTGTTTTTT
j_gene: TRBJ1-4
v_gene: TRBV7-8
d_gene: .
abundance: many

CDR3aa: CATRGPETQYF
CDR3nt: TGTGCCACCAGGGGTCCAGAGACCCAGTACTTC
j_gene: TRBJ2-5
v_gene: TRBV15
d_gene: .
abundance: many

CDR3aa: CASSRQGAGAGELFF
CDR3nt: TGTGCCAGCAGCCGCCAGGGTGCAGGCGCCGGGGAGCTGTTTTTT
j_gene: TRBJ2-2
v_gene: TRBV5-6
d_gene: .
abundance: few

CDR3aa: CASSVEGDYNSPLHF
CDR3nt: TGTGCCAGTAGTGTCGAAGGGGATTATAATTCACCCCTCCACTTT
j_gene: TRBJ1-6
v_gene: TRBV19
d_gene: .
abundance: many

CDR3aa: CASSLGGGIAYEQYF
CDR3nt: TGTGCCAGCAGTTTGGGAGGGGGTATCGCCTACGAGCAGTACTTC
j_gene: TRBJ2-7
v_gene: TRBV5-1
d_gene: .
abundance: .

CDR3aa: CASSAGLAGGNSYEQYF
CDR3nt: TGCGCCAGCAGTGCCGGACTAGCGGGAGGGAACTCCTACGAGCAGTACTTC
j_gene: TRBJ2-7
v_gene: TRBV10-2
d_gene: TRBD2
abundance: .

CDR3aa: CASSLRVKTGGTEAFF
CDR3nt: TGTGCCAGCAGCTTACGGGTGAAGACAGGGGGCACTGAAGCTTTCTTT
j_gene: TRBJ1-1
v_gene: TRBV11-2
d_gene: TRBD1
abundance: many

CDR3aa: CASSLIDGYGYTF
CDR3nt: TGTGCCAGCAGCTTAATTGATGGCTATGGCTACACCTTC
j_gene: TRBJ1-2
v_gene: TRBV7-9
d_gene: .
abundance: many

CDR3aa: CASSRKGTDDSGANVLTF
CDR3nt: TGTGCCAGCAGCCGCAAAGGGACAGACGACTCTGGGGCCAACGTCCTGACTTTC
j_gene: TRBJ2-6
v_gene: TRBV7-3
d_gene: TRBD1
abundance: .

CDR3aa: CATSRDRGGETQHF
CDR3nt: TGTGCCACCAGCAGAGACAGGGGGGGAGAGACCCAGCATTTT
j_gene: TRBJ1-5
v_gene: TRBV15
d_gene: TRBD1
abundance: .

CDR3aa: CASSPVRGNEKLFF
CDR3nt: TGTGCCAGCAGTCCCGTCAGGGGGAATGAAAAACTGTTTTTT
j_gene: TRBJ1-4
v_gene: TRBV12-3/TRBV12-4
d_gene: TRBD1
abundance: .

CDR3aa: CSGLELAFF
CDR3nt: TGCAGTGGCCTAGAGTTGGCTTTCTTT
j_gene: TRBJ1-1
v_gene: TRBV20-1
d_gene: .
abundance: .

CDR3aa: CSVELDRGLSYEQYF
CDR3nt: TGCAGCGTTGAGCTGGACAGGGGTCTGTCCTACGAGCAGTACTTC
j_gene: TRBJ2-7
v_gene: TRBV29-1
d_gene: TRBD1
abundance: once

CDR3aa: CASSPFQEGTEAFF
CDR3nt: TGTGCCAGCAGCCCCTTCCAGGAGGGGACTGAAGCTTTCTTT
j_gene: TRBJ1-1
v_gene: TRBV7-9
d_gene: .
abundance: many

CDR3aa: CASSIQGSRETQYF
CDR3nt: TGTGCCAGCAGCATCCAGGGGTCCAGGGAGACCCAGTACTTC
j_gene: TRBJ2-5
v_gene: TRBV7-3
d_gene: .
abundance: .

CDR3aa: CASSFPQHYGKWNYEQYF
CDR3nt: TGTGCCAGCAGCTTTCCCCAACATTATGGAAAGTGGAACTACGAGCAGTACTTC
j_gene: TRBJ2-7
v_gene: TRBV11-2
d_gene: .
abundance: .

CDR3aa: CATSRDRRQGTSYEQYF
CDR3nt: TGTGCCACCAGCAGAGATCGAAGGCAGGGGACCTCCTACGAGCAGTACTTC
j_gene: TRBJ2-7
v_gene: TRBV15
d_gene: .
abundance: .

CDR3aa: CASSTDEPGGESSYEQYF
CDR3nt: TGTGCCAGCAGCACAGACGAACCCGGGGGAGAAAGCTCCTACGAGCAGTACTTC
j_gene: TRBJ2-7
v_gene: TRBV7-9
d_gene: .
abundance: once

CDR3aa: CASSPTRGFGQETQYF
CDR3nt: TGTGCCAGCAGCCCAACCCGGGGATTTGGGCAAGAGACCCAGTACTTC
j_gene: TRBJ2-5
v_gene: TRBV7-2
d_gene: .
abundance: .

CDR3aa: CASSFPGAGTQYF
CDR3nt: TGTGCCAGCAGCTTCCCGGGGGCTGGGACCCAGTACTTC
j_gene: TRBJ2-5
v_gene: TRBV7-2
d_gene: .
abundance: many

CDR3aa: CSARDFRTENSNQPQHF
CDR3nt: TGCAGTGCTAGAGATTTTCGGACAGAGAATAGCAATCAGCCCCAGCATTTT
j_gene: TRBJ1-5
v_gene: TRBV20-1
d_gene: .
abundance: many

CDR3aa: CSVERAGAYEQYF
CDR3nt: TGCAGCGTTGAGCGGGCAGGGGCCTACGAGCAGTACTTC
j_gene: TRBJ2-7
v_gene: TRBV29-1
d_gene: .
abundance: once

CDR3aa: CASSSQGTMWTQYF
CDR3nt: TGTGCCAGCAGCTCACAGGGGACTATGTGGACCCAGTACTTC
j_gene: TRBJ2-5
v_gene: TRBV11-2
d_gene: .
abundance: .

CDR3aa: CASSARDSAGGYTF
CDR3nt: TGTGCCAGCAGCGCAAGGGACTCTGCGGGAGGCTACACCTTC
j_gene: TRBJ1-2
v_gene: TRBV7-3
d_gene: .
abundance: .

CDR3aa: CASSQSGGAGSHEQYF
CDR3nt: TGTGCCAGTAGCCAATCAGGGGGCGCGGGCAGCCACGAGCAGTACTTC
j_gene: TRBJ2-7
v_gene: TRBV19
d_gene: TRBD1
abundance: many

CDR3aa: CASINDRNTEAFF
CDR3nt: TGTGCCAGCATCAACGACAGGAACACTGAAGCTTTCTTT
j_gene: TRBJ1-1
v_gene: TRBV12-3/TRBV12-4
d_gene: .
abundance: many

CDR3aa: CASSAYEGQPQHF
CDR3nt: TGTGCCAGCAGCGCCTACGAGGGTCAGCCCCAGCATTTT
j_gene: TRBJ1-5
v_gene: TRBV7-3
d_gene: .
abundance: few

CDR3aa: CAISKQGIEQYF
CDR3nt: TGTGCCATCAGCAAACAGGGGATTGAGCAGTACTTC
j_gene: TRBJ2-7
v_gene: TRBV10-3
d_gene: TRBD1
abundance: many

CDR3aa: CSGQRRRWTGAEGGGSPLHF
CDR3nt: TGCAGTGGCCAGAGGAGAAGGTGGACAGGGGCCGAAGGGGGAGGTTCACCCCTCCACTTT
j_gene: TRBJ1-6
v_gene: TRBV20-1
d_gene: TRBD1
abundance: few

CDR3aa: CASSGSGSAQYF
CDR3nt: TGTGCCAGCAGCGGCTCTGGCTCTGCGCAGTACTTC
j_gene: TRBJ2-7
v_gene: TRBV5-4
d_gene: .
abundance: .

CDR3aa: CASSDVPPNTEAFF
CDR3nt: TGTGCCAGCAGTGATGTACCTCCAAACACTGAAGCTTTCTTT
j_gene: TRBJ1-1
v_gene: TRBV2
d_gene: .
abundance: .

CDR3aa: CASSLRLGQHYEQYF
CDR3nt: TGTGCCAGCAGCTTACGCCTGGGACAGCACTACGAGCAGTACTTC
j_gene: TRBJ2-7
v_gene: TRBV7-2
d_gene: TRBD1
abundance: many

CDR3aa: CASRGTGPGQPQHF
CDR3nt: TGTGCCAGCAGAGGTACAGGGCCCGGTCAGCCCCAGCATTTT
j_gene: TRBJ1-5
v_gene: TRBV27
d_gene: .
abundance: few

CDR3aa: CASSRIQGPEAFF
CDR3nt: TGTGCCAGCAGCCGTATCCAGGGCCCTGAAGCTTTCTTT
j_gene: TRBJ1-1
v_gene: TRBV12-3/TRBV12-4
d_gene: .
abundance: many

CDR3aa: CASSLGDRGRTQPQHF
CDR3nt: TGTGCCAGCAGCTTAGGGGACAGGGGGCGCACTCAGCCCCAGCATTTT
j_gene: TRBJ1-5
v_gene: TRBV7-9
d_gene: TRBD1
abundance: .

CDR3aa: CASTNPGAGGEQYF
CDR3nt: TGTGCCAGCACCAACCCTGGGGCAGGGGGCGAGCAGTACTTC
j_gene: TRBJ2-7
v_gene: TRBV5-5
d_gene: TRBD1
abundance: few

CDR3aa: CASSMLAGTGELFF
CDR3nt: TGTGCCAGCTCAATGCTAGCGGGAACCGGGGAGCTGTTTTTT
j_gene: TRBJ2-2
v_gene: TRBV7-2
d_gene: TRBD2
abundance: many

CDR3aa: CAAGAGEKLFF
CDR3nt: TGTGCAGCGGGGGCAGGGGAAAAACTGTTTTTT
j_gene: TRBJ1-4
v_gene: TRBV25-1
d_gene: .
abundance: .

CDR3aa: CSARHGSNEKLFF
CDR3nt: TGCAGTGCTAGGCACGGGAGTAATGAAAAACTGTTTTTT
j_gene: TRBJ1-4
v_gene: TRBV20-1
d_gene: .
abundance: many